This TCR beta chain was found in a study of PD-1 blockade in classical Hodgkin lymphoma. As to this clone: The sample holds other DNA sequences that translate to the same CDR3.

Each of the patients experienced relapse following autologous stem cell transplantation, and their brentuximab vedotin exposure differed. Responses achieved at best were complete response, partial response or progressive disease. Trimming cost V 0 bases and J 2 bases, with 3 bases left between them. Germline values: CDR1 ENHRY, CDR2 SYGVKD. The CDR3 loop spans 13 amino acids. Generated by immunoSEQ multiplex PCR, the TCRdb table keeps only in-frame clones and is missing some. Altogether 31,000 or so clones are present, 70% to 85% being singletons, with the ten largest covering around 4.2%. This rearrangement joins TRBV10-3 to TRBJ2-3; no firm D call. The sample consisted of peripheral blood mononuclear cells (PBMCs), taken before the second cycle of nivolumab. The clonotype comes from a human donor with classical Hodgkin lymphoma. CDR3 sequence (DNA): TGTGCCATCAGTGAGTCTTCCACAGATACGCAGTATTTT. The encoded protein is CAISESSTDTQYF.